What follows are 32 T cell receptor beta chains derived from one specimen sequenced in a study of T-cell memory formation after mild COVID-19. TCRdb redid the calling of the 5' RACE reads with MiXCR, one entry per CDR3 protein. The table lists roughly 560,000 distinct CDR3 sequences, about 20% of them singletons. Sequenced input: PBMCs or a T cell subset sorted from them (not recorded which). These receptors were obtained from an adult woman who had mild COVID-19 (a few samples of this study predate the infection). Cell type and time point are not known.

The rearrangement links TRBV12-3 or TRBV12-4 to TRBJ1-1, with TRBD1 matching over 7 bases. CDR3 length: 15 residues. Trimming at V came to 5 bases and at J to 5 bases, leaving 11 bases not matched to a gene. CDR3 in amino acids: CASSAVQGNRTEAFF. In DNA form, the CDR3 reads TGTGCCAGCAGTGCGGTACAGGGGAATAGGACTGAAGCTTTCTTT.

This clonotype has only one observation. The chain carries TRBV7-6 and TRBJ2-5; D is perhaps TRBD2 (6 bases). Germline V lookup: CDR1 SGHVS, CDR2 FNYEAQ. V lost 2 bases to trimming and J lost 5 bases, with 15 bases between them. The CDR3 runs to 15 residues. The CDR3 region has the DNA TGTGCCAGCAGCTTATATCCCGGAGGGGATGAGACCCAGTACTTC. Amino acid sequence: CASSLYPGGDETQYF.

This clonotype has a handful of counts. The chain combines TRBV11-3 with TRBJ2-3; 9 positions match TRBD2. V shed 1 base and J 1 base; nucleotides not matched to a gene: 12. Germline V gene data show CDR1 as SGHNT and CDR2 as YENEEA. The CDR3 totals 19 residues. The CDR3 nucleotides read TGTGCCAGCAGCTTAGCCGGGAGGGGCAGGACTAGCGGCACAGATACGCAGTATTTT. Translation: CASSLAGRGRTSGTDTQYF.

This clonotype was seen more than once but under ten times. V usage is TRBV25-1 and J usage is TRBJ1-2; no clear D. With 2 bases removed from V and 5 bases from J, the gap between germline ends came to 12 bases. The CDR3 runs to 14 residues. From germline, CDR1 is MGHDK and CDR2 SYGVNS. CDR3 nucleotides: TGTGCCAGCAGTGAAACCGTGCTTGGATATGGCTACACCTTC. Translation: CASSETVLGYGYTF.

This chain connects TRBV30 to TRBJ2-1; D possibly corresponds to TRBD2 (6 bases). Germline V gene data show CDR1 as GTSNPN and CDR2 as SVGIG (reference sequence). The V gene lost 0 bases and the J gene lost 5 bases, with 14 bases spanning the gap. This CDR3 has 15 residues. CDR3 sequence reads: CAWSVRGNPNNEQFF. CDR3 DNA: TGTGCCTGGAGTGTACGGGGGAACCCGAACAATGAGCAGTTCTTC.

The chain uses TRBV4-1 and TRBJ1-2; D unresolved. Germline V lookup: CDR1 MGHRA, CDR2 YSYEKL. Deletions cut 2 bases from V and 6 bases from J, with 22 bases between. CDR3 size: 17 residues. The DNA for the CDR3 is TGCGCCAGCAGCCAACTCCCCGGACTTTCCTGGGTGAATGGCTACACCTTC. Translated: CASSQLPGLSWVNGYTF.

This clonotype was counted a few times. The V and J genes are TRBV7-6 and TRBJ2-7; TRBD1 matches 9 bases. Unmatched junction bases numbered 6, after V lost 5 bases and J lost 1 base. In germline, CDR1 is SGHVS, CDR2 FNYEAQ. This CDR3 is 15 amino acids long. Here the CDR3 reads CASSVQGASSYEQYF. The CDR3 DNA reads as TGTGCCAGCAGCGTACAGGGGGCGTCTTCCTACGAGCAGTACTTC.

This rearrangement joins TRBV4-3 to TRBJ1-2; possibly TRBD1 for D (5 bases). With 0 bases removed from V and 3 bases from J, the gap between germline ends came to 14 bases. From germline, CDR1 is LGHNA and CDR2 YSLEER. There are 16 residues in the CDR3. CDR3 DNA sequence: TGCGCCAGCAGCCAAGAGGGGCCCGACTCCTACTATGGCTACACCTTC. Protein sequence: CASSQEGPDSYYGYTF.

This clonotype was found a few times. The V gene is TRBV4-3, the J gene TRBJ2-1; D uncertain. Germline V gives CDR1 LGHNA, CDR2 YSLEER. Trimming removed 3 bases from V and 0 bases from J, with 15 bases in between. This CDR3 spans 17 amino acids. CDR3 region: CASSQTNVRSSYNEQFF. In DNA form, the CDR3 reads TGCGCCAGCAGCCAGACAAACGTGAGGAGCTCCTACAATGAGCAGTTCTTC.

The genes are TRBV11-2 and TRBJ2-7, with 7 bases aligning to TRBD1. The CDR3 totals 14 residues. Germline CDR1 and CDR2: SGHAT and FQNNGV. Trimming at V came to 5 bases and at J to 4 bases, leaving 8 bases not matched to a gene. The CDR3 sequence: CASSPLPGGYEQYF. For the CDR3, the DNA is TGTGCCAGCAGCCCGCTTCCAGGGGGATACGAGCAGTACTTC.

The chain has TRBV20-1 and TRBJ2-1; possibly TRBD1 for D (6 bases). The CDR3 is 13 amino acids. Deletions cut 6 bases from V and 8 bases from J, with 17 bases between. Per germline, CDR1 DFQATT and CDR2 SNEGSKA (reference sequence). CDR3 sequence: CSARIQGAHEQFF. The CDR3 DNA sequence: TGCAGTGCGCGGATACAGGGTGCGCATGAGCAGTTCTTC.

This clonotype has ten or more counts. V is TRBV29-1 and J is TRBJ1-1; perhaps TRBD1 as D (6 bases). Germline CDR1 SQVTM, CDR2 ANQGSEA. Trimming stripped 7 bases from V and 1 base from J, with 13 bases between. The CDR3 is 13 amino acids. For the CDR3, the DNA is TGCAGCGCTGACGGACAGACGAACACTGAAGCTTTCTTT. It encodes CSADGQTNTEAFF.

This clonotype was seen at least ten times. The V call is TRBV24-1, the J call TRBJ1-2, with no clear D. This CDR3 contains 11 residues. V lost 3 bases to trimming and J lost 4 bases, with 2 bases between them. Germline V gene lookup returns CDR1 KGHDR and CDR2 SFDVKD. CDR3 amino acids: CATSDVYGYTF. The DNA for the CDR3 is TGTGCCACCAGTGATGTCTATGGCTACACCTTC.

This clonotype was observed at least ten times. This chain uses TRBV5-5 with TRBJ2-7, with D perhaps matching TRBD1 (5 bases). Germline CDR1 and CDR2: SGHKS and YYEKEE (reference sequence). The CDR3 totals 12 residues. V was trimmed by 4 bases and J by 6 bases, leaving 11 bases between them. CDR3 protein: CASSDQGTEQYF. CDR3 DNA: TGTGCCAGCAGCGACCAGGGAACCGAGCAGTACTTC.

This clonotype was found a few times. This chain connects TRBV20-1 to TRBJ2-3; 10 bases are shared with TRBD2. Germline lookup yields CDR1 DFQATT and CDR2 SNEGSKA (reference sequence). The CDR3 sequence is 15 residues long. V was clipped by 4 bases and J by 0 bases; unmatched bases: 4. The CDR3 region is CSATKAGGSTDTQYF. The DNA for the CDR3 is TGCAGTGCTACGAAAGCGGGGGGGAGCACAGATACGCAGTATTTT.

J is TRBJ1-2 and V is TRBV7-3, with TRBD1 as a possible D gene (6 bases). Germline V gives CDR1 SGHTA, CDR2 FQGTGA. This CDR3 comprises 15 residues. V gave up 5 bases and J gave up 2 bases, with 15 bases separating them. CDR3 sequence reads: CASSPTDSGNYGYTF. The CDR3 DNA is TGTGCCAGCAGCCCTACGGACAGTGGAAACTATGGCTACACCTTC.

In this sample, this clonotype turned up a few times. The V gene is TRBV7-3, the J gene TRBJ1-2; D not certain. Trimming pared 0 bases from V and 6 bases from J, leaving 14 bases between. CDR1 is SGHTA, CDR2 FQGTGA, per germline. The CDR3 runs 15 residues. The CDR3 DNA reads TGTGCCAGCAGCTTAACCTTGGGCGGAGCCGATGGCTACACCTTC. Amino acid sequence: CASSLTLGGADGYTF.

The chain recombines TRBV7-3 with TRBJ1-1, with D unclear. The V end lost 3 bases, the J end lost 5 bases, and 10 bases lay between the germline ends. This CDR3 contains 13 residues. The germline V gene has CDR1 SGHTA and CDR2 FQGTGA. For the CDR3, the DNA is TGTGCCAGCAGCTTCGGGGAGAGGACTGAAGCTTTCTTT. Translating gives CASSFGERTEAFF.

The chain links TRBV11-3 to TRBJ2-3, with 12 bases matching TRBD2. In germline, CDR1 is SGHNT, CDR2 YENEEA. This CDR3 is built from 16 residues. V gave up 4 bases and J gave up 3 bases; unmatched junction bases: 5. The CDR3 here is CASSSRLAGETDTQYF. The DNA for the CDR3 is TGTGCCAGCAGCTCCCGACTAGCGGGAGAGACAGATACGCAGTATTTT.

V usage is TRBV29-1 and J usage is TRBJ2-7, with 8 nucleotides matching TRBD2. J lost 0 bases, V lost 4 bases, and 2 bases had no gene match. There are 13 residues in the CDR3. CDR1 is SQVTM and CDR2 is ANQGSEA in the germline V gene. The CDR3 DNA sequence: TGCAGCGTTGCCAGCGGGAGCTCCTACGAGCAGTACTTC. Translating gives CSVASGSSYEQYF.

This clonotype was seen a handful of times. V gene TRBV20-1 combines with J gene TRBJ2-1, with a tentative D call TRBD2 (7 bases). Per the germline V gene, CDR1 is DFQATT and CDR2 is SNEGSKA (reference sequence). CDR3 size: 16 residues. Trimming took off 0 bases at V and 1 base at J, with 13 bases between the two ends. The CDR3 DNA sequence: TGCAGTGCTAGAGATCTTCGGGGGGCGTCCTACAATGAGCAGTTCTTC. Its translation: CSARDLRGASYNEQFF.

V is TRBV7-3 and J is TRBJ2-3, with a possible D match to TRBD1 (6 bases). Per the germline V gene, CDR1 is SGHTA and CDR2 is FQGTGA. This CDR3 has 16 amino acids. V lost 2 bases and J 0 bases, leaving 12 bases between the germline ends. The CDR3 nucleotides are TGTGCCAGCAGCTTACTTGGGGGCACTAGCACAGATACGCAGTATTTT. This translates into CASSLLGGTSTDTQYF. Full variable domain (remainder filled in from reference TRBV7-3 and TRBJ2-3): GAGVSQTPSNKVTEKGKYVELRCDPISGHTALYWYRQSLGQGPEFLIYFQGTGAADDSGLPNDRFFAVRPEGSVSTLKIQRTERGDSAVYLCASSLLGGTSTDTQYFGPGTRLTVL.

CDR3 in amino acids: CASRIAGVSETQYF. The CDR3 DNA follows: TGTGCCAGCAGGATAGCGGGAGTATCAGAGACCCAGTACTTC. V usage is TRBV12-3 or TRBV12-4 and J usage is TRBJ2-5; 9 bases are a match to TRBD2. V was pared by 6 bases and J by 4 bases, with 6 bases of the junction left unmatched. The CDR3 runs 14 residues.

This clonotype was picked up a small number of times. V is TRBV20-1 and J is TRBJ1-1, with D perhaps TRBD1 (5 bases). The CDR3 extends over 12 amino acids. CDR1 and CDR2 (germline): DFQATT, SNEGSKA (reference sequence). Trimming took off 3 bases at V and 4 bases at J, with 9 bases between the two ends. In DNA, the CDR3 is TGCAGTGCTAGTAAGGGGTTCACTGAAGCTTTCTTT. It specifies CSASKGFTEAFF.

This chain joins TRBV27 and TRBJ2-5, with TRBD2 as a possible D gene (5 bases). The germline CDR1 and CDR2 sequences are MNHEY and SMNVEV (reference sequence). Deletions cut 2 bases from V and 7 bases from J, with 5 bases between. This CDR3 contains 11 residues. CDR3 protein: CASSLRGTQYF. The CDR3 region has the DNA TGTGCCAGCAGTTTACGGGGGACCCAGTACTTC.

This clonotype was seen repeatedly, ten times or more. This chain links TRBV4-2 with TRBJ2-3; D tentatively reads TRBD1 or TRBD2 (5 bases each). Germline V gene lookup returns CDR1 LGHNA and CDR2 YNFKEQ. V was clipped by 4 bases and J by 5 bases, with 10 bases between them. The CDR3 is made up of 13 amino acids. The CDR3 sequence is CASSRGKGDTQYF. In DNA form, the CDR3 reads TGTGCCAGCAGCCGGGGGAAGGGAGATACGCAGTATTTT.

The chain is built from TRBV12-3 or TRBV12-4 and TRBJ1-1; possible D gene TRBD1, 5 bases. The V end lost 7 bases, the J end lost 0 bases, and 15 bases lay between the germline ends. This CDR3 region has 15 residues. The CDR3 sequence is CASIPPRGLNTEAFF. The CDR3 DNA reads TGTGCCAGCATTCCCCCCCGGGGCTTGAACACTGAAGCTTTCTTT.

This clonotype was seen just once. The CDR3 DNA reads TGTGCCAGCAGCCAACTGGGACTAGCGGGGGGGTACGAGACCCAGTACTTC. Its protein product is CASSQLGLAGGYETQYF. This chain connects TRBV3-1 to TRBJ2-5; 16 positions agree with TRBD2. This CDR3 is built from 17 residues. CDR1 LGHDT and CDR2 YNNKEL come from the germline V gene (reference sequence). J was trimmed by 5 bases and V by 2 bases; bases with no gene match: 5.

DNA for the CDR3: TGCGCCAGCAGCTCCCCCGGGACAGCCTATGGCTACACCTTC. It encodes CASSSPGTAYGYTF. The V and J genes are TRBV5-1 and TRBJ1-2; 7 bases are shared with TRBD1. J gave up 4 bases and V 3 bases, and 6 bases lay outside the gene matches. Per germline, CDR1 SGHRS and CDR2 YFSETQ. The CDR3 contains 14 residues.

The CDR3 sequence is CASSLRTSGTYNEQFF. The CDR3 coding sequence is TGTGCCAGCAGCTTACGGACTAGCGGGACTTACAATGAGCAGTTCTTC. The chain couples TRBV7-6 to TRBJ2-1, with 12 bases that match TRBD2. Germline CDR1 reads SGHVS; CDR2 reads FNYEAQ. The junction had 3 bases not matched to a gene; V was cut back by 2 bases and J by 4 bases. The CDR3 covers 16 residues.

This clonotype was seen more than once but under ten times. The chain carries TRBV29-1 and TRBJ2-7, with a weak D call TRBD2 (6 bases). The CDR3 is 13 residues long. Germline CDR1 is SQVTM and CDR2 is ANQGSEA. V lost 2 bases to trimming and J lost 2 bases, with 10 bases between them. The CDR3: CSVETSSTYEQYF. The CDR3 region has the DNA TGCAGCGTTGAAACTAGCAGCACCTACGAGCAGTACTTC.

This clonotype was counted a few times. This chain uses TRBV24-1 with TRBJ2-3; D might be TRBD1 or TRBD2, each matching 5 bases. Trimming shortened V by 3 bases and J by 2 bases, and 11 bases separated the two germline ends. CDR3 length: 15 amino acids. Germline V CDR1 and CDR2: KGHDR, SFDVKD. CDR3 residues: CATSDRGGNTDTQYF. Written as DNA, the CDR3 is TGTGCCACCAGTGATCGGGGCGGAAACACAGATACGCAGTATTTT.